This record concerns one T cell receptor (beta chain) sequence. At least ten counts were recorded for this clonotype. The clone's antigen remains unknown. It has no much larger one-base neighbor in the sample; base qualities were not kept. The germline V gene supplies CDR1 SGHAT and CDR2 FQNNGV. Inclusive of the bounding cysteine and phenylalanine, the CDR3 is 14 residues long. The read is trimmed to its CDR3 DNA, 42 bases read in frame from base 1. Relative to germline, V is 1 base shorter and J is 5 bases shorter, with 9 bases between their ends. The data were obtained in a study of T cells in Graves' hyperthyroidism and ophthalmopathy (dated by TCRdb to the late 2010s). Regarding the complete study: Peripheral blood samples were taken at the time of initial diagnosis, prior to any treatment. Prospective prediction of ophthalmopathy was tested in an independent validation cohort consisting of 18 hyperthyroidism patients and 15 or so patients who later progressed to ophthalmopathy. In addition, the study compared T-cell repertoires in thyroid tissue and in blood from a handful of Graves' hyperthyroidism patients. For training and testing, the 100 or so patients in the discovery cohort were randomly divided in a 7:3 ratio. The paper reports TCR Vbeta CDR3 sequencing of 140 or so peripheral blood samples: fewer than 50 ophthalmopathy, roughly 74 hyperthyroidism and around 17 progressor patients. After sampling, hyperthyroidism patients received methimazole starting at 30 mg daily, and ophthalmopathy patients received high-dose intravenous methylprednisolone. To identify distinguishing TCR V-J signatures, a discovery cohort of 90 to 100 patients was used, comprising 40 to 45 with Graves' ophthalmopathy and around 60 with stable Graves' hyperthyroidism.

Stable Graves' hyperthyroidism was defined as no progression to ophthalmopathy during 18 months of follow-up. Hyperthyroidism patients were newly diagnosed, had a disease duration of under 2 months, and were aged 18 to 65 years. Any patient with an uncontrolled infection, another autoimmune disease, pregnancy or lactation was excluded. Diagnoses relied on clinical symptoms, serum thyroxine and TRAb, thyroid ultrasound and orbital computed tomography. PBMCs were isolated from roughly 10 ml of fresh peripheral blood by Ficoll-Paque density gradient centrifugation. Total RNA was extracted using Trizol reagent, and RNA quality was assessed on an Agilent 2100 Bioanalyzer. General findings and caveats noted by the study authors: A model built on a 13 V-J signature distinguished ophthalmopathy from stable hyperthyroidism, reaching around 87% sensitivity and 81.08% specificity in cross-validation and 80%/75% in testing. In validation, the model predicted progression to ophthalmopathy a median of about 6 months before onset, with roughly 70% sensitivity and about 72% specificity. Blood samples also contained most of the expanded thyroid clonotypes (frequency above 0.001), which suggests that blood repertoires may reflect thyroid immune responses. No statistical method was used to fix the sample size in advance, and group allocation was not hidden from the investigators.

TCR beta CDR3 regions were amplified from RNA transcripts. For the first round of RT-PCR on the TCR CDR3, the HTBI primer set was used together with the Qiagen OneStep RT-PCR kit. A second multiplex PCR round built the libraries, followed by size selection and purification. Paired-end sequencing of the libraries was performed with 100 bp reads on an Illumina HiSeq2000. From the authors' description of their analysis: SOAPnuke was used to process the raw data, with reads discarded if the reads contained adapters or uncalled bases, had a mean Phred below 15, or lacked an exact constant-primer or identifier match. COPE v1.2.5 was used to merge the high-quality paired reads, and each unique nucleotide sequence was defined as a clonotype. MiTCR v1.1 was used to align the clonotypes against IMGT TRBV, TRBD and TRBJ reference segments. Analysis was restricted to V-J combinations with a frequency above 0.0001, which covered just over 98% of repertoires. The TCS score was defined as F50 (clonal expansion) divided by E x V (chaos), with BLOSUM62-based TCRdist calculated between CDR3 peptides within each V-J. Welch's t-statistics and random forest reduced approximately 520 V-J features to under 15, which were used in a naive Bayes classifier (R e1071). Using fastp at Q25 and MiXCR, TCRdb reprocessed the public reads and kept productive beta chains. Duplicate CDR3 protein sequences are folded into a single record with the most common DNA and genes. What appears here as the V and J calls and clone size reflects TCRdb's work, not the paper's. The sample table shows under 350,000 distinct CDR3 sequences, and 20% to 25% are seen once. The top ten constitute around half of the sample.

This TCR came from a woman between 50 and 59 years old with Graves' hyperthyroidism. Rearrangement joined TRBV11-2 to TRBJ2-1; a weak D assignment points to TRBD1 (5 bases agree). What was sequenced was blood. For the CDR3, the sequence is CASSLGGANNEQFF. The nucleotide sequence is TGTGCCAGCAGCTTAGGGGGCGCAAACAATGAGCAGTTCTTC.